Below, 31 T cell receptor beta chains from the same sample are listed, as sequenced in a study of blood T cells in healthy people across ages. Next came a second PCR, run for about 6 to 12 cycles, which used a sample-barcoded 5' primer along with a J-beta primer mix. Via MiXCR, TCRdb re-called the 5' RACE reads, giving one row per CDR3 protein. The sample lists 1,500,000 or so distinct CDR3 sequences, 45% to 70% occurring once. The specimen sequenced was blood. The receptors here all came from a man younger than 30 in good health.

The CDR3 DNA is TGCGCCAGCAGCCAAGATGGCACTAGCGGGGGCCCGGACAATGAGCAGTTCTTC. It yields the protein CASSQDGTSGGPDNEQFF. The rearrangement uses TRBV4-3 and TRBJ2-1, with TRBD2 matching 11 bases. J lost 5 bases, V lost 0 bases, and 9 bases had no gene match. Germline CDR1 is LGHNA and CDR2 is YSLEER. The CDR3 totals 18 residues.

This clonotype was counted a few times. The chain uses TRBV12-3 or TRBV12-4 and TRBJ2-4; 7 bases align to TRBD1. J lost 1 base, V lost 5 bases, and 14 bases had no gene match. The CDR3 runs 18 residues. CDR3 DNA: TGTGCCAGCAGTCTGTTACGGGACAGCGAAATCGCCAAAAACATTCAGTACTTC. Its translation is CASSLLRDSEIAKNIQYF.

This clonotype was seen more than once but under ten times. The rearrangement joins TRBV29-1 to TRBJ2-5; D possibly corresponds to TRBD1 (5 bases). Germline CDR1 is SQVTM and CDR2 is ANQGSEA. The CDR3 is 13 amino acids. The V gene lost 3 bases and the J gene lost 2 bases, with 10 bases spanning the gap. CDR3: CSVDKGIQETQYF. The CDR3 DNA reads as TGCAGCGTTGACAAGGGGATACAAGAGACCCAGTACTTC.

The chain links TRBV5-4 to TRBJ2-1, with D maybe TRBD2 (6 bases). V was clipped by 0 bases and J by 6 bases, with 16 bases between them. This CDR3 region has 16 residues. Germline V gene sequence: CDR1 SGHNT, CDR2 YYREEE (reference sequence). CDR3 in DNA: TGTGCCAGCAGCTTGGGATCCGGGGGTGGCCCCAATGAGCAGTTCTTC. The encoded protein is CASSLGSGGGPNEQFF. Based on the CDR3 plus reference TRBV5-4 and TRBJ2-1, the full variable domain is ETGVTQSPTHLIKTRGQQVTLRCSSQSGHNTVSWYQQALGQGPQFIFQYYREEENGRGNFPPRFSGLQFPNYSSELNVNALELDDSALYLCASSLGSGGGPNEQFFGPGTRLTVL.

The table lists this clonotype with a count of one. The chain couples TRBV12-3 or TRBV12-4 to TRBJ2-1; D perhaps matches TRBD1 (6 bases). The CDR3 has 15 amino acids. Trimming took 6 bases from V and 4 from J, leaving 16 bases between them. The CDR3, as DNA: TGTGCCAGCAGGGCACGGACAGCCCCGTACAATGAGCAGTTCTTC. This encodes CASRARTAPYNEQFF.

The rearrangement uses TRBV24-1 and TRBJ2-1; 13 nucleotides agree with TRBD2. CDR3 size: 14 residues. After removal of 3 bases from V and 14 bases from J, the junction contained 6 bases not matched to a gene. CDR1 is KGHDR and CDR2 is SFDVKD in the germline V gene. DNA for the CDR3: TGTGCCACCAGTGATCCTGGGACTAGCGGGAACAAGTTCTTC. Encoded protein: CATSDPGTSGNKFF.

This chain links TRBV4-1 with TRBJ1-1; 8 bases are shared with TRBD1. The V and J ends lost 0 bases and 0 bases, in that order; junction bases with no gene match: 6. The germline CDR1 and CDR2 sequences are MGHRA and YSYEKL. This CDR3 contains 17 residues. The CDR3 DNA follows: TGCGCCAGCAGCCAAGATGCGGCAGGGGGCCTGAACACTGAAGCTTTCTTT. Translating gives CASSQDAAGGLNTEAFF.

This clonotype was seen ten or more times. V gene TRBV2 combines with J gene TRBJ2-7, with 9 bases that match TRBD1. The V and J ends lost 8 bases and 0 bases, in that order; junction bases with no gene match: 2. Germline V lookup: CDR1 SNHLY, CDR2 FYNNEI. This CDR3 is built from 13 residues. CDR3 bases: TGTGCCAGCGACAGGGGGGCCTCCTACGAGCAGTACTTC. Protein sequence: CASDRGASYEQYF.

V usage is TRBV6-1 and J usage is TRBJ1-6; 9 bases line up with TRBD1. The CDR3 is 15 residues long. The trim removed 2 bases at V and 10 bases at J, leaving 6 bases unmatched. Looked up from germline, CDR1 is MNHNS and CDR2 is SASEGT. The CDR3: CASSEKVGQGSPLHF. CDR3 DNA: TGTGCCAGCAGTGAAAAGGTGGGACAGGGATCACCCCTCCACTTT.

This clonotype was observed a few times. The junction shows a germline mismatch at one end, possibly a read error. The genes are TRBV4-1 and TRBJ2-5, with 9 bases identical to TRBD1. The CDR3 contains 16 residues. Germline loops: CDR1 MGHRA, CDR2 YSYEKL. CDR3 sequence: CASRQARGQGEETQYF. DNA for the CDR3: TGCGCCAGCAGGCAAGCGCGGGGACAGGGTGAGGAGACCCAGTACTTC.

V gene TRBV12-3 or TRBV12-4 combines with J gene TRBJ2-5; D perhaps matches TRBD1 (5 bases). V lost 3 bases and J lost 1, with 9 bases in between. This CDR3 comprises 14 residues. The CDR3 DNA reads TGTGCCAGCAGTTTTAGGGGCCCCCAAGAGACCCAGTACTTC. The encoded protein is CASSFRGPQETQYF.

The V gene is TRBV20-1, the J gene TRBJ2-3; 8 positions match TRBD2. The ends lost 5 bases at V and 3 bases at J; junction bases unmatched: 10. The CDR3 is made up of 15 amino acids. Germline V lookup: CDR1 DFQATT, CDR2 SNEGSKA (reference sequence). CDR3 in amino acids: CSAGGAGVYTDTQYF. In DNA, the CDR3 is TGCAGTGCTGGGGGAGCGGGAGTTTATACAGATACGCAGTATTTT.

The chain has TRBV5-1 and TRBJ2-1, with 10 bases matching TRBD2. Looked up from germline, CDR1 is SGHRS and CDR2 is YFSETQ. The CDR3 sequence is 16 residues long. V lost 3 bases and J lost 8; bases outside the gene matches: 11. CDR3 DNA sequence: TGCGCCAGCAGCTCCCGGGGAGCGGGGGGGCGCCATGAGCAGTTCTTC. Its protein is CASSSRGAGGRHEQFF.

The chain employs TRBV7-9 and TRBJ2-7; 11 positions agree with TRBD1. The CDR3 consists of 15 residues. J was trimmed by 5 bases and V by 3 bases; bases with no gene match: 6. Germline V gene data show CDR1 as SEHNR and CDR2 as FQNEAQ (reference sequence). The CDR3 bases are TGTGCCAGCAGCTTGGGGACAGGGGGTAGACACGAGCAGTACTTC. Translating it yields CASSLGTGGRHEQYF. Full variable domain (outside the CDR3, taken from reference TRBV7-9 and TRBJ2-7): DTGVSQNPRHKITKRGQNVTFRCDPISEHNRLYWYRQTLGQGPEFLTYFQNEAQLEKSRLLSDRFSAERPKGSFSTLEIQRTEQGDSAMYLCASSLGTGGRHEQYFGPGTRLTVT.

The V call is TRBV7-2, the J call TRBJ2-7; 9 bases are a match to TRBD2. The CDR3 sequence is 15 residues long. Germline trimming cut 6 bases from V and 0 bases from J; bases unmatched to any gene: 6. Germline V gives CDR1 SGHTA, CDR2 FQGNSA. CDR3 sequence (DNA): TGTGCCAGCAGAATAGCGGGGGCCAACTCCTACGAGCAGTACTTC. Encoded protein: CASRIAGANSYEQYF.

The V call is TRBV6-5, the J call TRBJ2-7, with D maybe TRBD1 (6 bases). Trimming stripped 2 bases from V and 7 bases from J, with 15 bases between. The CDR3 length is 14 residues. Germline values: CDR1 MNHEY, CDR2 SVGAGI. The CDR3 loop is CASSYGGMKGEQYF. The DNA of the CDR3 is TGTGCCAGCAGTTACGGGGGCATGAAGGGGGAGCAGTACTTC.

This clonotype was counted only a few times. The chain is built from TRBV7-9 and TRBJ1-4; D unclear. The CDR3 extends over 14 amino acids. Germline CDR1 and CDR2: SEHNR and FQNEAQ (reference sequence). Trimming shortened V by 2 bases and J by 5 bases, and 9 bases separated the two germline ends. The CDR3 is CASSLRGSNEKLFF. DNA for the CDR3: TGTGCCAGCAGCTTACGAGGTAGCAATGAAAAACTGTTTTTT.

In its sample, this clonotype was seen a few times. CDR3 in amino acids: CSARDWGAEQYF. The DNA for the CDR3 is TGCAGTGCTAGAGATTGGGGGGCCGAGCAGTACTTC. This rearrangement joins TRBV20-1 to TRBJ2-7; D may correspond to TRBD1 or TRBD2 (6 bases each). The CDR3 is made up of 12 amino acids. From germline, CDR1 is DFQATT and CDR2 SNEGSKA (reference sequence). V was clipped by 0 bases and J by 6 bases, with 9 bases between them.

V usage is TRBV25-1 and J usage is TRBJ2-7; perhaps TRBD1 as D (7 bases). The CDR3 extends over 15 amino acids. The germline CDR1 and CDR2 sequences are MGHDK and SYGVNS. Deletions cut 4 bases from V and 4 bases from J, with 17 bases between. CDR3 protein: CASSVLAGGFYEQYF. CDR3 in DNA: TGTGCCAGCAGTGTGTTGGCAGGGGGGTTTTACGAGCAGTACTTC.

The rearrangement links TRBV28 to TRBJ2-1; 11 nucleotides align to TRBD2. The CDR3 has 12 residues. V lost 9 bases and J lost 10; bases outside the gene matches: 5. CDR1 MDHEN and CDR2 SYDVKM come from the germline V gene. CDR3 nucleotides: TGTGCCAGACGACTAGCGGGACTGGAGCAGTTCTTC. Its protein is CARRLAGLEQFF.

The chain couples TRBV5-1 to TRBJ2-7; 8 bases line up with TRBD1. Germline V gene lookup returns CDR1 SGHRS and CDR2 YFSETQ. The CDR3 has 14 residues. The V segment lost 4 bases and the J segment 2 bases; nucleotides outside the gene matches: 5. The CDR3 loop reads CASSIDRGTYEQYF. The CDR3 DNA is TGCGCCAGCAGCATCGACAGGGGCACCTACGAGCAGTACTTC.

The chain employs TRBV12-3 or TRBV12-4 and TRBJ1-1; 10 nucleotides match TRBD1. Trimming took 5 bases from V and 2 from J; bases not matched to a gene: 5. This CDR3 comprises 15 residues. The CDR3 coding sequence is TGTGCCAGCAGTAGACAGGGGGCAGAAAACACTGAAGCTTTCTTT. Translating it yields CASSRQGAENTEAFF.

This clonotype was picked up many times. The V call is TRBV7-8, the J call TRBJ2-5; D remains unclear. Trimming stripped 4 bases from V and 5 bases from J, with 11 bases between. This CDR3 contains 13 residues. Germline V gene data show CDR1 as SGHVS and CDR2 as FQNEAQ. The CDR3: CASSYALGETQYF. Written as DNA, the CDR3 is TGTGCCAGCAGCTACGCCCTGGGGGAGACCCAGTACTTC.

This sequence joins TRBV7-9 and TRBJ1-5; D is unclear. This CDR3 has 12 amino acids. Germline V gene lookup returns CDR1 SEHNR and CDR2 FQNEAQ (reference sequence). Trimming removed 3 bases at V and 5 bases at J, with 5 bases between. DNA for the CDR3: TGTGCCAGCAGCTTGGATCATCAGCCCCAGCATTTT. Translation gives CASSLDHQPQHF. The full variable domain, in which reference TRBV7-9 and TRBJ1-5 provide the parts outside the CDR3, is DTGVSQNPRHKITKRGQNVTFRCDPISEHNRLYWYRQTLGQGPEFLTYFQNEAQLEKSRLLSDRFSAERPKGSFSTLEIQRTEQGDSAMYLCASSLDHQPQHFGDGTRLSIL.

The chain employs TRBV28 and TRBJ1-4; 8 positions match TRBD1. The V gene end was trimmed by 2 bases and the J gene end by 3 bases; junction bases not matched to a gene: 5. Germline V gene sequence: CDR1 MDHEN, CDR2 SYDVKM. CDR3 length equals 16 residues. The CDR3 spells CASSLPQGAANEKLFF. CDR3 nucleotide sequence: TGTGCCAGCAGTTTACCCCAGGGGGCAGCTAATGAAAAACTGTTTTTT.

As DNA, the CDR3 is TGTGCCAGCAGCTTAACCGACGGGCCAACCTACGAGCAGTACTTC. This gives the protein CASSLTDGPTYEQYF. This rearrangement joins TRBV7-9 to TRBJ2-5; D gene uncertain. The DNA matches TRBJ2-7 better at its end, which makes the J call doubtful. CDR1 and CDR2 from the germline V gene are SEHNR and FQNEAQ (reference sequence). The length of the CDR3 is 15 residues.

The J gene is TRBJ2-7, the V gene TRBV5-5; D may correspond to TRBD1 or TRBD2 (6 bases each). Germline lookup yields CDR1 SGHKS and CDR2 YYEKEE (reference sequence). The CDR3 spans 13 residues. The V and J ends lost 4 bases and 7 bases respectively, with 15 bases between them. The CDR3 loop reads CASSVWGASEQYF. CDR3 nucleotides: TGTGCCAGCAGCGTATGGGGGGCCTCGGAGCAGTACTTC.

The rearrangement uses TRBV10-3 and TRBJ2-1; the D is unclear. The length of the CDR3 is 12 residues. CDR1 ENHRY and CDR2 SYGVKD come from the germline V gene. V shed 1 base and J shed 7 bases, with 5 bases lying between them. The CDR3 reads CAISEYQNEQFF. The CDR3 DNA reads as TGTGCCATCAGTGAGTACCAAAATGAGCAGTTCTTC.

This sequence joins TRBV29-1 and TRBJ2-7; the D call may be TRBD1 or TRBD2 (7 bases each). The CDR3 totals 17 residues. Germline CDR1 and CDR2: SQVTM and ANQGSEA. V shed 4 bases and J shed 3 bases, with 25 bases lying between them. The CDR3 sequence is CSVVAFYGRGHIYEQYF. The CDR3 nucleotides are TGCAGCGTTGTAGCCTTTTATGGGAGGGGGCATATCTACGAGCAGTACTTC.

The chain carries TRBV27 and TRBJ2-3, with 8 bases aligning to TRBD1. CDR1 is MNHEY and CDR2 is SMNVEV in the germline V gene (reference sequence). This CDR3 is 15 amino acids long. The ends lost 4 bases at V and 0 bases at J; junction bases unmatched: 3. In nucleotides, the CDR3 is TGTGCCAGCAGTTCAGGGGGCCAAAGCACAGATACGCAGTATTTT. Translation gives CASSSGGQSTDTQYF.

The chain employs TRBV12-3 or TRBV12-4 and TRBJ1-1; tentative D call: TRBD1 (6 bases). The CDR3 has 14 amino acids. Trimming shortened V by 1 base and J by 8 bases, and 14 bases separated the two germline ends. DNA of the CDR3: TGTGCCAGCAGTTTAGGGACAGAGGGCACGGAAGCTTTCTTT. Its translation is CASSLGTEGTEAFF.